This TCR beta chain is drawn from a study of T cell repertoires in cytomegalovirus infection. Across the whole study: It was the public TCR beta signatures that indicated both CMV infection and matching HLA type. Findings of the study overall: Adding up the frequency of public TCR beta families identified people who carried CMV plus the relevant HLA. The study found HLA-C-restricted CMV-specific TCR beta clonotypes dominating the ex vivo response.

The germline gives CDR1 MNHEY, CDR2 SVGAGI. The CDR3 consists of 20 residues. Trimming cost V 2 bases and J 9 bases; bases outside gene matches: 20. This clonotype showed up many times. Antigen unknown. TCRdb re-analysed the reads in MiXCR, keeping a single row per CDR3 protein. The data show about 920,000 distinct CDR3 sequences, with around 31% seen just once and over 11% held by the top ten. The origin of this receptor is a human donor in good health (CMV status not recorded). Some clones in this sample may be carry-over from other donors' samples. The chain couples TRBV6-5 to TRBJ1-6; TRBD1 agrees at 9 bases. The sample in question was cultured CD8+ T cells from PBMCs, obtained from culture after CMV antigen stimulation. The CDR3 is CASSYDRGTGRTPRSSPLHF. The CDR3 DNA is TGTGCCAGCAGTTACGATCGTGGGACAGGGAGAACCCCACGTAGTTCACCCCTCCACTTT.